The clone carrying this T cell receptor beta chain was seen a handful of times. The antigen is undetermined. One end of the junction does not line up with germline, which may come from a read error. CDR1 is MGHRA and CDR2 is YSYEKL in the germline V gene. The CDR3 runs to 15 residues. It was from roughly 20-30 mg of unsorted bulk tissue that RNA and DNA were co-extracted. Donors were untreated and chronically infected with HBV. Production of TCR beta cDNA used around 500 ng total RNA together with a constant-region primer. Libraries covering TCR beta were generated through three nested multiplex PCR rounds (using a slightly modified ARM-PCR). It was with TRBV1-TRBV30 forward primers and a C-beta reverse primer that the first two PCR rounds were run, at around 11 cycles each. TCRdb re-analysed the multiplex PCR reads in MiXCR, keeping a single row per CDR3 protein. The sample yields tens of thousands of distinct CDR3 sequences, roughly 75% seen once.

This record comes from a study of tumor-infiltrating lymphocytes in primary liver carcinoma. Study as a whole: Patients were men and women aged 30 to 69 years. Study-level findings and limits: Tumor-adjacent and tumor-blood pairs shared a smaller degree of overlap than tumor region pairs. Tumors carried a top-250-clone fraction significantly exceeding that of blood (p = 0.039).

The chain uses TRBV4-1 and TRBJ2-7; D is tentatively TRBD1 or TRBD2 (6 bases each). The clonotype comes from a woman aged 30 to 39 with primary liver carcinoma and hepatitis B virus infection. Sequenced: tumor-adjacent normal liver tissue. CDR3 protein: CTSSQGRGGRGEQYF. CDR3 nucleotides: TGCACCAGCAGCCAGGGGAGAGGAGGGAGAGGCGAGCAGTACTTC.